These T cell receptor beta chains were read from a single sample in a study of T-cell reconstitution after alpha-beta-depleted transplantation in children. TCRdb re-called the PCR reads through MiXCR, storing one row per CDR3 protein. Of 120,000 or so distinct CDR3 sequences listed, more than 20% were seen once; the top ten hold 10%. Sample: PBMCs, mostly from graft donor cells, taken 180 days after TCRalphabeta/CD19-depleted stem cell transplant. These receptors all come from a male patient aged 2 to 10 who had a stem cell transplant for chronic granulomatous disease, so the T cells may come from the graft donor. The CDR3 runs from the conserved cysteine through the conserved F or W. A D gene is named only where the DNA matches it firmly. The listing skips clone size in some rows; elsewhere it reads once, few, many or a size class.

J gene	D gene	V gene	clone size	CDR3 DNA	CDR3 protein
TRBJ2-1	.	TRBV29-1	few	TGCAGCTCAGAGGACGGGGCCTACAATGAGCAGTTCTTC	CSSEDGAYNEQFF
TRBJ2-7	.	TRBV18	few	TGTGCCAGCTCACCACGGTCCGTTGGATACGAGCAGTACTTC	CASSPRSVGYEQYF
TRBJ2-5	.	TRBV15	.	TGTGCCACCAGCACGCATCGGGCCCCAGGTCAGACCCAGTACTTC	CATSTHRAPGQTQYF
TRBJ1-1	.	TRBV5-6	many	TGTGCCAGCAGCTTGATGAAGGGTAACACTGAAGCTTTCTTT	CASSLMKGNTEAFF
TRBJ2-7	TRBD1	TRBV18	.	TGTGCCAGCTCATCGGGACAGGGGTCCTACGAGCAGTACTTC	CASSSGQGSYEQYF
TRBJ2-1	TRBD2	TRBV7-8	.	TGTGCCAGCAGACGGACTAGCGGGACCTACAATGAGCAGTTCTTC	CASRRTSGTYNEQFF
TRBJ2-5	.	TRBV5-6	.	TGTGCCAGCAGCGAAGAGGGGGGCATTCTAGAGCGCGGGGAGGATACCCAGTACTTC	CASSEEGGILERGEDTQYF
TRBJ2-1	TRBD2	TRBV5-1	many	TGCGCCAGCAGCCAGCGGGAGGAATCCCTCAATGAGCAGTTCTTC	CASSQREESLNEQFF
TRBJ2-7	.	TRBV29-1	many	TGCAGCGTGGACACGGGAGAGGCCACCTACGAGCAGTACTTC	CSVDTGEATYEQYF
TRBJ1-2	TRBD1	TRBV20-1	many	TGCAGTGCTAGACCGTTACAGGGGCAGGGTGGCTACACCTTC	CSARPLQGQGGYTF
TRBJ2-7	.	TRBV20-1	many	TGCAGTGCTAGGAATCCCTACGAGCAGTACTTC	CSARNPYEQYF
TRBJ2-5	.	TRBV9	.	TGTGCCAGCAGCCCCGACCACAGGCTGAAAGAGACCCAGTACTTC	CASSPDHRLKETQYF
TRBJ2-3	TRBD2	TRBV9	.	TGTGCCGGCCAGAGCGGGGGGAACACAGATACGCAGTATTTT	CAGQSGGNTDTQYF
TRBJ2-1	TRBD2	TRBV2	.	TGTGCCAGCAGCGCACTAGCGGGGGAAAACAATGAGCAGTTCTTC	CASSALAGENNEQFF
TRBJ2-7	.	TRBV5-1	.	TGCGCCAGCAGCCCCGGACTGAACTCCTACGAGCAGTACTTC	CASSPGLNSYEQYF
TRBJ2-3	.	TRBV15	.	TGTGCCACCAGCAGGTTTCGGGACACTATCACAGATACGCAGTATTTT	CATSRFRDTITDTQYF
TRBJ2-7	.	TRBV20-1	once	TGCAGTGCTAGGACGGGACCCTCCTACGAGCAGTACTTC	CSARTGPSYEQYF
TRBJ2-1	TRBD2	TRBV4-3	many	TGCGCCAGCAGCCATGACGAGGCGGGGGGCAATGAGCAGTTCTTC	CASSHDEAGGNEQFF
TRBJ2-7	TRBD2	TRBV20-1	many	TGCAGTGCTAGTTCGGCTAGCGGGAGTTCCGAGCAGTACTTC	CSASSASGSSEQYF
TRBJ2-5	.	TRBV7-6	.	TGTGCCAGCAGCCAGTCCGGGTTGGAGACCCAGTACTTC	CASSQSGLETQYF
TRBJ2-7	.	TRBV7-2	.	TGTGCCAGCAGCTTAGATTTCGGATCCTACGAGCAGTACTTC	CASSLDFGSYEQYF
TRBJ2-4	.	TRBV12-3/TRBV12-4	many	TGTGCCAGCACCCTCGGGCTCCCAGCCAAAAACATTCAGTACTTC	CASTLGLPAKNIQYF
TRBJ2-1	.	TRBV29-1	.	TGCAGCGATTCCCGGGCGGGATTCGACCAGTTCTTC	CSDSRAGFDQFF
TRBJ2-7	.	TRBV20-1	many	TGCAGTGCTAGGACCAGCGGTCATTTCTACGAGCAGTACTTC	CSARTSGHFYEQYF
TRBJ1-5	.	TRBV7-8	.	TGTGCCAGCAGCTTAGGGGCCGTACCCAATCAGCCCCAGCATTTT	CASSLGAVPNQPQHF
TRBJ2-3	.	TRBV20-1	.	TGCAGTGCTCCGGACTATCGCACAGATACGCAGTATTTT	CSAPDYRTDTQYF
TRBJ2-3	TRBD1	TRBV15	few	TGTGCCACCAGCACTCGGGACAGGGCATTAGATACGCAGTATTTT	CATSTRDRALDTQYF
TRBJ2-7	.	TRBV7-2	.	TGTGCCAGCAGCTTAGCGCAAGAGCAGTACTTC	CASSLAQEQYF
TRBJ2-4	.	TRBV12-3/TRBV12-4	.	TGTGCCAGCAGTTTTTCCGGACAGCGAGCCAAAAACATTCAGTACTTC	CASSFSGQRAKNIQYF
TRBJ2-1	TRBD1	TRBV25-1	few	TGTGCCAGCAGCCTACAGGGGAACGGGAATGAGCAGTTCTTC	CASSLQGNGNEQFF
TRBJ2-3	TRBD2	TRBV6-1	many	TGTGCCAGCAGTGAAGCGCTAAACGGGAGGAAATATTTT	CASSEALNGRKYF
TRBJ2-1	.	TRBV6-5	many	TGTGCCAGCAGTTACGGGACCAGCTCCTACAATGAGCAGTTCTTC	CASSYGTSSYNEQFF
TRBJ2-7	.	TRBV29-1	many	TGCAGCGTTGAAATGAGCTACGAGCAGTACTTC	CSVEMSYEQYF
TRBJ2-6	.	TRBV30	many	TGTGCCTGGAGTGTAGGTTTCTCTGGGGCCAACGTCCTGACTTTC	CAWSVGFSGANVLTF
TRBJ2-3	.	TRBV29-1	few	TGCAGCGTTGAAAGGGCGGCTAGCACAGATACGCAGTATTTT	CSVERAASTDTQYF
TRBJ2-7	TRBD1	TRBV5-6	few	TGTGCCAGCAGCCCCCGGGACAGGTTCGGCTACGAGCAGTACTTC	CASSPRDRFGYEQYF
TRBJ2-7	.	TRBV7-6	many	TGTGCCAGCAGCTTAAGTCAGGGACGGGAGCAGTACTTC	CASSLSQGREQYF
TRBJ2-7	.	TRBV7-7	.	TGTGCTAGCAGCCCGGGACCCCTGGGACCCTACGAGCAGTACTTC	CASSPGPLGPYEQYF
TRBJ1-2	.	TRBV25-1	.	TGTGCCAGCAAGGACGGAGGCACTGGCTACACCTTC	CASKDGGTGYTF
TRBJ2-7	TRBD2	TRBV20-1	many	TGCAGTGCTAGCACGGGAGGGCGGTCCTACGAGCAGTACTTC	CSASTGGRSYEQYF
TRBJ1-2	.	TRBV6-5	many	TGTGCCAGCAGTTACTCAGGGGAACTAACTAACTATGGCTACACCTTC	CASSYSGELTNYGYTF
TRBJ1-5	TRBD1	TRBV12-3/TRBV12-4	many	TGTGCCAGCAGTCGGGACAGGTTCCATGCCCGGCATTTT	CASSRDRFHARHF
TRBJ2-7	.	TRBV20-1	many	TGCAGTGCTAGTAGCGGCAGGGGGGCCGTGAACGAGCAGTACTTC	CSASSGRGAVNEQYF
TRBJ2-1	.	TRBV12-3/TRBV12-4	few	TGTGCCAGCAGTTTAGGGTACTACAATGAGCAGTTCTTC	CASSLGYYNEQFF
TRBJ1-1	TRBD1	TRBV6-1	few	TGTGCCAGCAGCCGAAACCGGGACAGGGCGTGGACTGAAGCTTTCTTT	CASSRNRDRAWTEAFF
TRBJ2-7	.	TRBV2	.	TGTGCCAGCAGTGAGAAAAGACAGTCGGTCCCCTCCTACGAGCAGTACTTC	CASSEKRQSVPSYEQYF
TRBJ2-7	.	TRBV5-1	many	TGCGCCAGCAGCTTGAGAACGGCCTACGAGCAGTACTTC	CASSLRTAYEQYF
TRBJ2-7	TRBD1	TRBV7-2	.	TGTGCCAGCAGCTTCCGTACAGGGGGGCAAGGCTCCTACGAGCAGTACTTC	CASSFRTGGQGSYEQYF
TRBJ2-7	TRBD1	TRBV4-2	.	TGTGCCAGCAGCCAAGAGGTTCAGGGGGCACCCTACGAGCAGTACTTC	CASSQEVQGAPYEQYF
TRBJ1-4	.	TRBV19	.	TGTGCCAGTAGTTACAGGGAGGACGAAAAACTGTTTTTT	CASSYREDEKLFF
TRBJ1-5	.	TRBV28	many	TGTGCCAGCAGTTATGGAGAACATTATAGCAATCAGCCCCAGCATTTT	CASSYGEHYSNQPQHF
TRBJ2-1	TRBD2	TRBV5-1	many	TGCGCCAGCAGCATATCTAGCGGGAGAGTGAACAATGAGCAGTTCTTC	CASSISSGRVNNEQFF
TRBJ2-1	TRBD2	TRBV20-1	many	TGCAGTGCTAGACGCCTAGCGGACTACTACAATGAGCAGTTCTTC	CSARRLADYYNEQFF
TRBJ1-5	.	TRBV28	many	TGTGCCAGCAGTTCCTCGATGGGGTTGGGTAGCAATCAGCCCCAGCATTTT	CASSSSMGLGSNQPQHF